This T cell receptor beta chain was recovered during a study of cytomegalovirus exposure and HLA in healthy donors. Overall study context: The study's early data release held some 85 million unique TCRs from HLA-typed donors.

A word on this clone: The antigen is undetermined.

Study-wide results and limits: TCR sequences were mostly rare, though some public TCRs occurred in many donors.

The V end lost 11 bases, the J end lost 2 bases, and 37 bases lay between the germline ends. CDR3 length: 20 amino acids. Germline lookup yields CDR1 SGHVS and CDR2 FQNEAQ. PCR involved 60 Vbeta and 13 Jbeta primers. Sequencing was performed with immunoSEQ multiplex PCR; in TCRdb, only in-frame clones are kept and a portion is missing. Counted here are some 150,000 clones, about 83% occurring once; the ten biggest clones make up approximately 0.85%. The TCR was taken from a woman in her twenties or thirties in good health and CMV-seronegative. Sequencing was performed on PBMCs. The gene calls are TRBV7-8 and TRBJ2-7; a weak D match, TRBD1 (5 bases). The CDR3 spells CASKDGPRQHPGLGPYEQYF. DNA for the CDR3: TGTGCCTCAAAAGATGGGCCGCGACAGCATCCTGGGTTGGGCCCCTACGAGCAGTACTTC.